These 19 T cell receptor beta chains came from one sample sequenced in a study of STAT5B mutations in CD4+ large granular lymphocyte leukemia. Assay: immunoSEQ multiplex PCR; the TCRdb copy retains only in-frame clones and omits some. The data contain about 31,000 clones, approximately 70% of them singletons. The source material was CD4+ T cells from blood buffy coats. These receptors came from a human donor in good health.

The chain employs TRBV7-9 and TRBJ1-1; TRBD1 is a possible D gene (5 bases). The CDR3 extends over 12 amino acids. Trimming took 4 bases from V and 8 from J, leaving 11 bases between them. CDR1 is SEHNR and CDR2 is FQNEAQ in the germline V gene (reference sequence). The CDR3 loop is CASSSAGYEAFF. The CDR3 region has the DNA TGTGCCAGCAGCTCGGCAGGGTACGAAGCTTTCTTT.

The gene calls are TRBV19 and TRBJ1-2; no definite D call. Trimming shortened V by 3 bases and J by 8 bases, and 10 bases separated the two germline ends. The CDR3 contains 12 residues. Germline assignment: CDR1 LNHDA and CDR2 SQIVND (reference sequence). This chain's CDR3 is CASSIAGFGYTF. DNA for the CDR3: TGTGCCAGTAGTATTGCTGGTTTCGGCTACACCTTC.

A few counts support this clone. CDR3 coding DNA: TGTGCCATCAGTGGGGGGGGAAACACCATATATTTT. Protein: CAISGGGNTIYF. J is TRBJ1-3 and V is TRBV10-3; D is possibly TRBD1 (5 bases). V was pared by 4 bases and J by 4 bases, with 5 bases between. CDR1 and CDR2 (germline): ENHRY, SYGVKD. This CDR3 contains 12 residues.

The chain is built from TRBV7-9 and TRBJ2-2, with a tentative D call TRBD1 (6 bases). The CDR3 is 16 residues long. V lost 7 bases, J lost 0 bases, and 15 bases lay in between. Germline V gene data show CDR1 as SEHNR and CDR2 as FQNEAQ (reference sequence). The DNA for the CDR3 is TGTGCCAGCACCGGAGACAGGCCCGCGAACACCGGGGAGCTGTTTTTT. It specifies CASTGDRPANTGELFF.

This chain connects TRBV7-2 to TRBJ2-3, with D possibly matching TRBD2 (6 bases). This CDR3 comprises 14 residues. V was clipped by 5 bases and J by 0 bases, with 9 bases between them. The germline V gene has CDR1 SGHTA and CDR2 FQGNSA. The CDR3 DNA follows: TGTGCCAGCAGCGCGGGACGAAGCACAGATACGCAGTATTTT. Its translation is CASSAGRSTDTQYF. Together with reference TRBV7-2 and TRBJ2-3, the CDR3 gives the full variable domain: GAGVSQSPSNKVTEKGKDVELRCDPISGHTALYWYRQSLGQGLEFLIYFQGNSAPDKSGLPSDRFSAERTGGSVSTLTIQRTQQEDSAVYLCASSAGRSTDTQYFGPGTRLTVL.

The chain links TRBV5-1 to TRBJ1-1; D is unclear. This CDR3 has 15 residues. Germline-derived CDR1 and CDR2 are SGHRS and YFSETQ. Trimming took off 0 bases at V and 11 bases at J, with 20 bases between the two ends. CDR3: CASSLDSWADGGAFF. Written as DNA, the CDR3 is TGCGCCAGCAGCTTGGACTCATGGGCCGATGGTGGGGCTTTCTTT.

The rearrangement uses TRBV19 and TRBJ1-2; D ambiguous. Germline V gene data show CDR1 as LNHDA and CDR2 as SQIVND (reference sequence). Trimming cost V 5 bases and J 6 bases, with 10 bases left between them. This CDR3 region has 12 residues. The CDR3 sequence is CASSEFGDGYTF. The CDR3 DNA reads TGTGCCAGTAGTGAATTTGGCGATGGCTACACCTTC.

This chain links TRBV14 with TRBJ1-5; no definite D call. The CDR3 extends over 13 amino acids. Looked up from germline, CDR1 is SGHDN and CDR2 is FVKESK. The V end was cut by 0 bases, the J end by 9 bases, with 9 bases between. CDR3 protein: CASSQEGLGPQHF. In DNA form, the CDR3 reads TGTGCCAGCAGCCAAGAAGGGTTGGGGCCCCAGCATTTT.

The chain links TRBV25-1 to TRBJ1-2; possible D gene TRBD1, 5 bases. CDR1 and CDR2 (germline): MGHDK, SYGVNS. This CDR3 spans 11 amino acids. V was trimmed by 8 bases and J by 9 bases, leaving 13 bases between them. The CDR3 nucleotides read TGTGCCAGCGGGGACGCCCGTAGCTACACCTTC. Protein: CASGDARSYTF.

This rearrangement joins TRBV9 to TRBJ1-3, with 7 bases that match TRBD1. Germline V CDR1 and CDR2: SGDLS, YYNGEE. CDR3 length: 14 amino acids. Trimming took 4 bases from V and 2 from J; bases not matched to a gene: 3. CDR3 residues: CASSSDRAGNTIYF. The CDR3 nucleotides read TGTGCCAGCAGCTCCGACAGGGCTGGAAACACCATATATTTT.

This clone has only a few counts. The chain uses TRBV9 and TRBJ2-2; TRBD2 matches 8 bases. The germline CDR1 and CDR2 sequences are SGDLS and YYNGEE. This CDR3 has 16 amino acids. V lost 0 bases and J lost 1; bases outside the gene matches: 2. CDR3 region: CASSVGLAGNTGELFF. In DNA, the CDR3 is TGTGCCAGCAGCGTAGGGCTAGCGGGGAACACCGGGGAGCTGTTTTTT. The full variable domain, in which reference TRBV9 and TRBJ2-2 provide the parts outside the CDR3, is DSGVTQTPKHLITATGQRVTLRCSPRSGDLSVYWYQQSLDQGLQFLIQYYNGEERAKGNILERFSAQQFPDLHSELNLSSLELGDSALYFCASSVGLAGNTGELFFGEGSRLTVL.

The rearrangement uses TRBV10-1 and TRBJ1-1; no clear D gene. V gave up 5 bases and J gave up 0 bases, with 13 bases separating them. The CDR3 sequence is 15 residues long. Looked up from germline, CDR1 is WNHNN and CDR2 is SYGVQD (reference sequence). In DNA, the CDR3 is TGCGCCAGCAGTCTAAAAAGAAATCTGAACACTGAAGCTTTCTTT. It encodes CASSLKRNLNTEAFF.

CDR3 DNA: TGTGCCAGCAGCTTTGCCTCCCCTGGAAACACCATATATTTT. It encodes CASSFASPGNTIYF. This chain links TRBV7-2 with TRBJ1-3; D unclear. V lost 3 bases and J 2 bases, leaving 8 bases between the germline ends. There are 14 residues in the CDR3. CDR1 is SGHTA and CDR2 is FQGNSA in the germline V gene. Full variable domain (rest looked up from reference TRBV7-2 and TRBJ1-3): GAGVSQSPSNKVTEKGKDVELRCDPISGHTALYWYRQSLGQGLEFLIYFQGNSAPDKSGLPSDRFSAERTGGSVSTLTIQRTQQEDSAVYLCASSFASPGNTIYFGEGSWLTVV.

The chain carries TRBV7-8 and TRBJ1-1; no firm D call. Between the trimmed V and J ends, which lost 6 bases and 0 bases, there was a span of 11 bases. This CDR3 comprises 14 residues. Germline values: CDR1 SGHVS, CDR2 FQNEAQ. CDR3 nucleotide sequence: TGTGCCAGCAGTGAGCACGGGGTGAACACTGAAGCTTTCTTT. Translation: CASSEHGVNTEAFF.

V gene TRBV19 combines with J gene TRBJ2-7; possibly TRBD2 for D (7 bases). Germline V lookup: CDR1 LNHDA, CDR2 SQIVND (reference sequence). The CDR3 has 15 amino acids. Trimming pared 3 bases from V and 0 bases from J, leaving 12 bases between. The CDR3 is CASSIRRGPSYEQYF. In DNA form, the CDR3 reads TGTGCCAGTAGTATTCGGCGGGGGCCCTCCTACGAGCAGTACTTC.

This chain joins TRBV7-8 and TRBJ2-2, with 9 nucleotides matching TRBD2. The CDR3 is made up of 16 amino acids. Trimming took 3 bases from V and 4 from J; bases not matched to a gene: 6. Germline CDR1 SGHVS, CDR2 FQNEAQ. This CDR3 is CASSLNPSGITGELFF. CDR3 nucleotides: TGTGCCAGCAGCTTGAACCCTAGCGGGATCACCGGGGAGCTGTTTTTT.

Note on this clone: Other nucleotide sequences in the sample specify the same CDR3. The V call is TRBV5-1, the J call TRBJ1-1; no clear D. This CDR3 is built from 13 residues. Germline V lookup: CDR1 SGHRS, CDR2 YFSETQ. The V end lost 5 bases, the J end lost 5 bases, and 13 bases lay between the germline ends. The CDR3 DNA sequence: TGCGCCAGCAGTCTCCGGGGAGGGACTGAAGCTTTCTTT. It yields the protein CASSLRGGTEAFF.

The genes are TRBV11-2 and TRBJ2-5; 9 positions agree with TRBD2. The germline CDR1 and CDR2 sequences are SGHAT and FQNNGV. V shed 0 bases, J shed 5 bases, and the junction held 7 bases outside the gene matches. CDR3 size: 16 residues. CDR3 nucleotide sequence: TGTGCCAGCAGCTTAGAGGCGGGGGGGCCTTGGGAGACCCAGTACTTC. Translation gives CASSLEAGGPWETQYF.

As concerns this clone: A junction boundary mismatches the germline segment, possibly from a read error. The chain recombines TRBV7-7 with TRBJ1-3, with TRBD1 matching 7 bases. Germline V lookup: CDR1 SSHAT, CDR2 FNYEAQ (reference sequence). The CDR3 length is 15 residues. The CDR3 loop reads CASSPGTASGNTIYF. As DNA, the CDR3 is TGTGCTAGCAGCCCCGGGACAGCTTCTGGAAACACCATATATTTT.